This T cell receptor beta chain derives from a study of radiotherapy plus CTLA-4 blockade in lung cancer. Study in general: Objective responses arose in roughly 18% of patients, and approximately 28% experienced disease control. General study points: Reported findings show early blood T cell clone dynamics, with interferon-beta, best predicted response.

Profiling relied on immunoSEQ multiplex PCR, and the TCRdb table lists in-frame clones only, not all of them. Of tens of thousands of clones listed, 60% to 80% were seen once; the top ten hold 7.5% to 8%. The V and J ends lost 2 bases and 1 base respectively, with 17 bases between them. The CDR3 spans 18 residues. Germline CDR1 reads SNHLY; CDR2 reads FYNNEI. This clone was seen only a few times. The target antigen is unknown. Treatment of patients with chemo-refractory metastatic non-small-cell lung cancer consisted of focal radiation plus CTLA-4 blockade with ipilimumab. The specimen comprised peripheral blood, sampled from a patient treated with radiotherapy plus ipilimumab. The gene calls are TRBV2 and TRBJ2-2; D is perhaps TRBD1 or TRBD2 (5 bases each). This TCR was sampled from a human donor with non-small cell lung cancer who had stable disease on radiotherapy plus ipilimumab. The CDR3 region is CASSELSGRGLNTGELFF. CDR3 bases: TGTGCCAGCAGTGAACTTTCAGGGCGAGGGTTGAACACCGGGGAGCTGTTTTTT.